The rows below give T cell receptor beta chains drawn from one sample of a study of T cell repertoires in cytomegalovirus infection. Each CDR3 protein gets one entry after TCRdb re-called the reads with MiXCR. The profile shows 150,000 to 200,000 distinct CDR3 sequences, about 30% of them singletons. Material for sequencing was PBMCs. The receptors were sampled from a human donor in good health (CMV status not recorded). Some clones in this sample may be carry-over from other donors' samples. Both conserved end residues are part of each CDR3. D genes are given only for firm matches. Clone size is stated in some rows and not others, as once, few, many or a class when expanded.

abundance	v_gene	len	j_gene	d_gene	CDR3nt	CDR3aa
NA	TRBV2	15	TRBJ2-3	NA	TGTGCCAGCAGTCGACAGGAGTTAAGCACAGATACGCAGTATTTT	CASSRQELSTDTQYF
few	TRBV7-3	13	TRBJ2-1	NA	TGTGCCAGCAGCCCGGAGGGGAGCGCTGAGCAGTTCTTC	CASSPEGSAEQFF
NA	TRBV18	15	TRBJ1-4	NA	TGTGCCAGCTCACCACCGGGGGGACCTGATGAAAAACTGTTTTTT	CASSPPGGPDEKLFF
NA	TRBV6-1	15	TRBJ1-1	NA	TGTGCCATAGCCCCTCGGGGCGGCAGTGGAACTGAAGCTTTCTTT	CAIAPRGGSGTEAFF
NA	TRBV27	14	TRBJ1-5	TRBD1	TGTGCCAGCAGTTCGGGACAGGCCAATCAGCCCCAGCATTTT	CASSSGQANQPQHF
many	TRBV28	13	TRBJ2-7	NA	TGTGCCAGCTGGTGGCGGGAAACCTACGAGCAGTACTTC	CASWWRETYEQYF
few	TRBV5-1	13	TRBJ2-3	NA	TGCGCCAGCGGGAGAGGGGCACCAGATACGCAGTATTTT	CASGRGAPDTQYF
many	TRBV6-5	16	TRBJ2-2	NA	TGTGCCAGCAGTTCGGACAAGGCCACGAACACCGGGGAGCTGTTTTTT	CASSSDKATNTGELFF
NA	TRBV5-1	14	TRBJ1-2	NA	TGCGCCAGCAGCTTGGACAGTTCCTTGGATGGCTACACCTTC	CASSLDSSLDGYTF
few	TRBV12-3/TRBV12-4	12	TRBJ2-7	NA	TGTGCCAGCAGTGCCCCCAGGGACGAGCAGTACTTC	CASSAPRDEQYF
few	TRBV18	15	TRBJ1-1	NA	TGTGCCAGCTCACCATCACGGGGGGAGCTTGGTGAAGCTTTCTTT	CASSPSRGELGEAFF
NA	TRBV7-2	13	TRBJ2-3	NA	TGTGCCAGCAGCCTACGCCCCCCCAATACGCAGTATTTT	CASSLRPPNTQYF
NA	TRBV7-9	16	TRBJ1-4	TRBD1	TGTGCCAGCAGCCCCGGACAGGAATCTTTCTATGAAAAACTGTTTTTT	CASSPGQESFYEKLFF
few	TRBV7-9	12	TRBJ2-1	NA	TGTGCCAGCAGCTTAGTTTTATTGGGGCAGTTCTTC	CASSLVLLGQFF
NA	TRBV5-8	15	TRBJ1-5	NA	TGTGCCAGCAGCTTGGGAGGTCTAAGCAATCAGCCCCAGCATTTT	CASSLGGLSNQPQHF
NA	TRBV14	13	TRBJ2-1	NA	TGTGCCAGCAGCCAAGACAGGGATGATGAGCAGTTCTTC	CASSQDRDDEQFF
NA	TRBV30	13	TRBJ2-1	NA	TGTGCCTGGACCGTCGAGCCCTACAATGAGCAGTTCTTC	CAWTVEPYNEQFF
NA	TRBV5-1	13	TRBJ1-5	NA	TGCGCCAGCAGCAGGTCAAGCAATCAGCCCCAGCATTTT	CASSRSSNQPQHF
NA	TRBV7-9	16	TRBJ2-1	NA	TGTGCCAGCAGTTCCTCAGGGGGACTAATTTACAATGAGCAGTTCTTC	CASSSSGGLIYNEQFF